The 28 T cell receptor beta chains below come from one sample, sequenced in a study of vaccination and CD4 T cells after COVID-19. These receptors are not linked to any known antigen. Noted treatment: roughly ten-day PBMC culture with coronavirus spike peptide pools or control peptides (ViraFEST assay). The assay that was used to sequence DNA from cultured CD4+ T cells was the Oncomine TCR Beta short-read assay. In TCRdb, the PCR reads were re-called with MiXCR into one record per CDR3 protein. The top ten clones hold around a tenth of a sample with more than 9,000 distinct CDR3 sequences, 41% of them seen once. This specimen consisted of CD4+ T cells from blood, cultured in vitro, obtained after SARS-CoV-2 vaccination. Receptor source: a human donor who had recovered from COVID-19.

The V gene is TRBV4-3, the J gene TRBJ1-1, with 8 bases identical to TRBD1. The length of the CDR3 is 13 residues. Germline lookup yields CDR1 LGHNA and CDR2 YSLEER. V trimming: 4 bases; J trimming: 11 bases; junction bases outside the gene matches: 9. The CDR3 loop reads CASSPTGDLAAFF. The CDR3 nucleotides are TGCGCCAGCAGCCCGACAGGGGACCTTGCCGCTTTCTTT.

The V and J genes are TRBV20-1 and TRBJ2-3, with D maybe TRBD2 (5 bases). This CDR3 has 13 residues. Trimming took 7 bases from V and 1 from J, leaving 12 bases between them. Germline CDR1 is DFQATT and CDR2 is SNEGSKA (reference sequence). CDR3 in amino acids: CSGTAEGTDTQYF. CDR3 in DNA: TGCAGTGGAACTGCGGAGGGCACAGATACGCAGTATTTT.

This clonotype turned up a few times. This chain links TRBV20-1 with TRBJ2-3; TRBD2 aligns across 8 bases. Germline V lookup: CDR1 DFQATT, CDR2 SNEGSKA (reference sequence). The CDR3 spans 14 residues. J was trimmed by 1 base and V by 6 bases; bases with no gene match: 6. The CDR3 is CSAPPLAGTDTQYF. CDR3 nucleotide sequence: TGCAGTGCCCCACCACTAGCGGGCACAGATACGCAGTATTTT.

Only a few counts were recorded for this clonotype. The J gene is TRBJ2-7, the V gene TRBV20-1; D may be TRBD1 (5 bases). Looked up from germline, CDR1 is DFQATT and CDR2 is SNEGSKA (reference sequence). The V and J ends lost 3 bases and 0 bases respectively, with 12 bases between them. CDR3 length: 14 amino acids. The CDR3 nucleotides read TGCAGTGCTAGTGGCTGGGGCAGCTCCTACGAGCAGTACTTC. Translated: CSASGWGSSYEQYF.

The chain joins TRBV20-1 to TRBJ1-6; D is unclear. Germline V gene sequence: CDR1 DFQATT, CDR2 SNEGSKA (reference sequence). The CDR3 sequence is 17 residues long. V was clipped by 1 base and J by 0 bases, with 13 bases between them. CDR3 residues: CSARASGRSSYNSPLHF. CDR3 DNA sequence: TGCAGTGCTAGAGCGTCAGGCCGAAGCTCCTATAATTCACCCCTCCACTTT.

The chain combines TRBV6-5 with TRBJ2-1; tentative D call: TRBD2 (5 bases). V dropped 0 bases and J dropped 7 bases, with 10 bases sitting between them. Germline assignment: CDR1 MNHEY and CDR2 SVGAGI. The length of the CDR3 is 14 residues. The CDR3 DNA follows: TGTGCCAGCAGTTACTCCACCCGGGGAAATGAGCAGTTCTTC. Its translation: CASSYSTRGNEQFF.

This clonotype was seen more than once but under ten times. The J gene is TRBJ2-3, the V gene TRBV5-1; D ambiguous. CDR3 size: 13 residues. V shed 0 bases and J shed 7 bases, with 9 bases lying between them. The germline V gene has CDR1 SGHRS and CDR2 YFSETQ. The CDR3, as DNA: TGCGCCAGCAGCTTGGTCTTCGGAAATACGCAGTATTTT. Translated, it gives CASSLVFGNTQYF.

This clonotype was detected only a few times. This chain uses TRBV19 with TRBJ2-2, with TRBD1 identical over 11 bases. Germline V gene sequence: CDR1 LNHDA, CDR2 SQIVND (reference sequence). This CDR3 contains 15 residues. Losses at the gene ends were 9 bases for V and 7 bases for J; bases not matched to a gene: 10. For the CDR3, the DNA is TGTGCCAGCGCCCGGGACAGGGGGGTCGGCGGGGAGCTGTTTTTT. Amino acids: CASARDRGVGGELFF.

J is TRBJ1-2 and V is TRBV20-1; D is ambiguous. The CDR3 is 13 amino acids. Germline V CDR1 and CDR2: DFQATT, SNEGSKA (reference sequence). Trimming took 2 bases from V and 4 from J, leaving 11 bases between them. The CDR3, as DNA: TGCAGTGCTAGACCGACCCGTTCCTATGGCTACACCTTC. Protein sequence: CSARPTRSYGYTF.

The chain employs TRBV11-2 and TRBJ2-7; possibly TRBD1 for D (5 bases). This CDR3 comprises 16 residues. V was pared by 7 bases and J by 5 bases, with 24 bases between. Germline lookup yields CDR1 SGHAT and CDR2 FQNNGV. DNA of the CDR3: TGTGCCAGCACCCGGACCCTTCCCCTAACAGGCCACGAGCAGTACTTC. Its translation: CASTRTLPLTGHEQYF. Full variable domain (missing parts from reference TRBV11-2 and TRBJ2-7): EAGVAQSPRYKIIEKRQSVAFWCNPISGHATLYWYQQILGQGPKLLIQFQNNGVVDDSQLPKDRFSAERLKGVDSTLKIQPAKLEDSAVYLCASTRTLPLTGHEQYFGPGTRLTVT.

For the CDR3, the DNA is TGTGCCAGCAGTTACGTCCGAGTGAGCACAGATACGCAGTATTTT. Translated, it gives CASSYVRVSTDTQYF. The chain is built from TRBV6-2 or TRBV6-3 and TRBJ2-3; D remains unclear. CDR1 is MNHEY and CDR2 is SVGEGT in the germline V gene. V lost 2 bases, J lost 0 bases, and 9 bases lay in between. The CDR3 is made up of 15 amino acids.

The V and J genes are TRBV6-5 and TRBJ2-5; TRBD1 might be the D (6 bases). V lost 0 bases, J lost 2 bases, and 7 bases lay in between. The CDR3 covers 14 residues. Germline CDR1 is MNHEY and CDR2 is SVGAGI. CDR3 sequence: CASSYSRGQETQYF. CDR3 sequence (DNA): TGTGCCAGCAGTTACTCGAGGGGGCAAGAGACCCAGTACTTC.

The rearrangement links TRBV6-1 to TRBJ2-7; 7 bases agree with TRBD1. The CDR3 runs 19 residues. V gave up 6 bases and J gave up 1 base; unmatched junction bases: 21. The germline V gene encodes CDR1 MNHNS and CDR2 SASEGT. CDR3 DNA sequence: TGTGCCAGCAGGATGAGAGGGGGCGTCGGGGAGCGGCCGTCCTACGAGCAGTACTTC. As protein: CASRMRGGVGERPSYEQYF.

This clonotype was counted only a few times. The rearrangement joins TRBV7-9 to TRBJ2-1, with D possibly matching TRBD2 (5 bases). Trimming cost V 5 bases and J 5 bases, with 25 bases left between them. Germline values: CDR1 SEHNR, CDR2 FQNEAQ (reference sequence). The CDR3 sequence is 18 residues long. The CDR3: CASSPPYRLAGTNNEQFF. CDR3 in DNA: TGTGCCAGCAGCCCCCCCTATAGGCTAGCAGGCACCAACAATGAGCAGTTCTTC. The whole variable domain, filled in from reference TRBV7-9 and TRBJ2-1, reads DTGVSQNPRHKITKRGQNVTFRCDPISEHNRLYWYRQTLGQGPEFLTYFQNEAQLEKSRLLSDRFSAERPKGSFSTLEIQRTEQGDSAMYLCASSPPYRLAGTNNEQFFGPGTRLTVL.

This clonotype turned up a few times. The chain carries TRBV19 and TRBJ2-2; the match to TRBD1 covers 8 bases. Germline trimming cut 5 bases from V and 6 bases from J; bases unmatched to any gene: 8. The germline V gene has CDR1 LNHDA and CDR2 SQIVND (reference sequence). The CDR3 runs 15 residues. The CDR3 reads CASSQDRARSGELFF. The CDR3 region has the DNA TGTGCCAGTAGTCAGGACAGGGCCCGTTCCGGGGAGCTGTTTTTT.

This clonotype was counted between two and nine times. The V call is TRBV28, the J call TRBJ2-7, with D possibly matching TRBD2 (5 bases). Germline CDR1 and CDR2: MDHEN and SYDVKM. CDR3 length equals 14 residues. Deletions cut 7 bases from V and 2 bases from J, with 15 bases between. In nucleotides, the CDR3 is TGTGCCAGCACTCGAGCTAGCCGAACCTACGAGCAGTACTTC. The encoded protein is CASTRASRTYEQYF.

This clonotype was found once. This chain's CDR3 is CSVEFSNTQYF. The CDR3 DNA is TGCAGCGTTGAATTCTCAAATACGCAGTATTTT. This chain links TRBV29-1 with TRBJ2-3; D call uncertain. The CDR3 sequence is 11 residues long. Germline V gene data show CDR1 as SQVTM and CDR2 as ANQGSEA. Trimming left V 2 bases short and J 7 bases short, with 7 bases between.

This rearrangement joins TRBV7-6 to TRBJ2-7, with 11 positions matching TRBD2. Per the germline V gene, CDR1 is SGHVS and CDR2 is FNYEAQ. The J segment lost 4 bases and the V segment lost 5 bases, leaving 7 bases of the junction unmatched. The CDR3 is made up of 15 amino acids. The CDR3 nucleotides are TGTGCCAGCAGCGAAATAGCGGGAGGGCCTTACGAGCAGTACTTC. This encodes CASSEIAGGPYEQYF.

This clonotype occurred once. The chain carries TRBV11-3 and TRBJ2-3; 10 bases line up with TRBD2. The CDR3 contains 15 residues. Germline V gives CDR1 SGHNT, CDR2 YENEEA. V gave up 5 bases and J gave up 4 bases; unmatched junction bases: 6. The CDR3 coding sequence is TGTGCCAGCAGCCTTGGACTAGCGGCGCCAGATACGCAGTATTTT. It translates to CASSLGLAAPDTQYF.

CDR3 in amino acids: CASSGKTQYF. As DNA, the CDR3 is TGTGCCAGCAGCGGAAAGACCCAGTACTTC. The J gene is TRBJ2-5, the V gene TRBV11-2; no firm D call. In germline, CDR1 is SGHAT, CDR2 FQNNGV. V lost 5 bases and J 6 bases, leaving 4 bases between the germline ends. The CDR3 is 10 residues long.

This clonotype turned up a few times. This chain uses TRBV28 with TRBJ1-2; D remains ambiguous. This CDR3 spans 12 amino acids. CDR1 and CDR2 (germline): MDHEN, SYDVKM. The V end lost 5 bases, the J end lost 3 bases, and 7 bases lay between the germline ends. In nucleotides, the CDR3 is TGTGCCAGCAGTACGGGCTACTATGGCTACACCTTC. Translation gives CASSTGYYGYTF.

To note about this clonotype: A much larger clone is a single base away; this may be a read error. The V and J genes are TRBV15 and TRBJ1-2, with D hard to call. In germline, CDR1 is LNHNV, CDR2 YYDKDF (reference sequence). This CDR3 has 12 residues. The CDR3 DNA sequence: TGTGCCGCCAGCAGAGAACAGTATGGCTACACCTTC. As protein: CAASREQYGYTF.

V is TRBV6-1 and J is TRBJ2-1; 9 nucleotides match TRBD1. The CDR3 runs to 14 residues. With 6 bases clipped from V and 3 bases from J, the junction kept 3 bases outside the gene matches. Per the germline V gene, CDR1 is MNHNS and CDR2 is SASEGT. This chain's CDR3 is CASRAGQGYNEQFF. As DNA, the CDR3 is TGTGCCAGCAGGGCGGGACAGGGCTACAATGAGCAGTTCTTC.

V and J are TRBV6-1 and TRBJ1-1; D is undetermined. V lost 7 bases to trimming and J lost 2 bases, with 14 bases between them. This CDR3 spans 14 amino acids. The germline V gene has CDR1 MNHNS and CDR2 SASEGT. DNA for the CDR3: TGTGCCAGCAAGGCGTTCGGGTATAACACTGAAGCTTTCTTT. Encoded protein: CASKAFGYNTEAFF.

This clonotype qualifies as medium-sized (0.01 to 0.1%). The V gene is TRBV7-2, the J gene TRBJ2-2; TRBD1 aligns across 8 bases. The CDR3 extends over 15 amino acids. The junction had 5 bases not matched to a gene; V was cut back by 2 bases and J by 6 bases. Germline CDR1 SGHTA, CDR2 FQGNSA. The CDR3 spells CASSLQGARAGELFF. The CDR3 DNA reads TGTGCCAGCAGCTTACAGGGGGCTCGGGCCGGGGAGCTGTTTTTT.

The rearrangement joins TRBV12-3 or TRBV12-4 to TRBJ2-6; 8 bases align to TRBD2. The CDR3 is 15 residues long. The J segment lost 2 bases and the V segment lost 3 bases, leaving 0 bases of the junction unmatched. CDR3 sequence (DNA): TGTGCCAGCAGTTTGCGGGAGGCTGGGGCCAACGTCCTGACTTTC. Translating it yields CASSLREAGANVLTF.

This clonotype was seen only a few times. The chain has TRBV20-1 and TRBJ2-7; the match to TRBD2 covers 13 bases. Trimming at V came to 3 bases and at J to 0 bases, leaving 5 bases not matched to a gene. The length of the CDR3 is 16 residues. Germline V gene sequence: CDR1 DFQATT, CDR2 SNEGSKA (reference sequence). This chain's CDR3 is CSASGTSGRDSYEQYF. As DNA, the CDR3 is TGCAGTGCTAGTGGTACTAGCGGGAGGGACTCCTACGAGCAGTACTTC.

The chain has TRBV7-8 and TRBJ1-3; D is unresolved. Germline loops: CDR1 SGHVS, CDR2 FQNEAQ. This CDR3 spans 14 amino acids. The germline V and J ends were trimmed by 5 bases and 4 bases, with 12 bases remaining between them. The CDR3 reads CASSPGEWGNTIYF. CDR3 DNA: TGTGCCAGCAGCCCCGGAGAGTGGGGAAACACCATATATTTT.